One T cell receptor beta chain is described in this entry. Profiling relied on immunoSEQ multiplex PCR, and the TCRdb table lists in-frame clones only, not all of them. The repertoire holds about 320,000 clones, with approximately 88% as singletons. This entry belongs to a study of blood T cell repertoires in COVID-19. Study in general: The United States, Italy and Spain supplied acute and convalescent COVID-19 samples.

Trimming stripped 4 bases from V and 5 bases from J, with 8 bases between. The CDR3 length is 13 residues. Assignments of participants to cohorts depended upon their own reported clinical history. The clonotype comes from a man in his thirties or forties who had recovered from COVID-19. The rearrangement joins TRBV12-3 or TRBV12-4 to TRBJ1-4; unclear D gene. Material for sequencing was PBMCs or T cells enriched from blood (not recorded which). CDR3 sequence: CASSYSRNEKLFF. In DNA form, the CDR3 reads TGTGCCAGCAGTTACAGTCGCAATGAAAAACTGTTTTTT.